This T cell receptor beta chain was retrieved from a study of T-cell reconstitution after alpha-beta-depleted transplantation in children. The V end was cut by 3 bases, the J end by 7 bases, with 13 bases between. The CDR3 runs 14 residues. Unique molecular identifiers were built into the TCRbeta library. TCRdb reprocessed the PCR reads via MiXCR and lists one record per CDR3 protein. The data contain about 610,000 distinct CDR3 sequences, 8% to 11% of them seen just once; the ten biggest clones take up about 4%. This receptor was taken from a human donor who donated a stem cell graft to a child with acute myeloid leukemia. The specimen comprised PBMCs from the stem cell graft donor, sampled from the stem cell graft. The J gene is TRBJ2-1, the V gene TRBV12-3 or TRBV12-4; D is perhaps TRBD1 (6 bases). CDR3 in DNA: TGTGCCAGCAGTTTGTGGTCCAGGGGAAATGAGCAGTTCTTC. Its translation is CASSLWSRGNEQFF.